This TCR beta chain comes out of a study of T cell responses to AZD1222 COVID-19 vaccine. About the study: Second-dose groups at about 4 or about 12 weeks were pooled. Study-level results: Of spike-specific TCRs, nearly half reportedly target regions left unmutated in variants. Donors skewed white British and female; clonal diversity was possibly underestimated.

In the case of this clone: Its matching antigen is unknown.

Sequencing was performed with immunoSEQ multiplex PCR; in TCRdb, only in-frame clones are kept and a portion is missing. The sample consists of approximately 190,000 clones, under 95% of them appearing once. The V end was cut by 4 bases, the J end by 6 bases, with 22 bases between. Germline CDR1 reads SGHNT; CDR2 reads YYREEE (reference sequence). This CDR3 has 16 amino acids. Sequences were derived from peripheral blood, sampled on day 0 of AZD1222 vaccination. This TCR derives from an adult in good health. The chain carries TRBV5-4 and TRBJ1-2, with D possibly matching TRBD1 (6 bases). In DNA, the CDR3 is TGTGCCAGCAGCACCTCAGTGGGGGGGCGCGAAAATGGCTACACCTTC. Amino acids: CASSTSVGGRENGYTF.